The 19 T cell receptor beta chains below come from one sample, sequenced in a study of T cell repertoires in cytomegalovirus infection. TCRdb independently ran MiXCR on the reads; one entry per CDR3 protein. The sample lists a few hundred thousand distinct CDR3 sequences, about 35% occurring once. These receptors are not linked to any known antigen. The sample consisted of cultured PBMCs, taken from culture after CMV antigen stimulation. The receptor source for this set is a human donor in good health (CMV status not recorded). Some clones in this sample may be carry-over from other donors' samples.

CDR3 DNA: TGTGCCAGCAGCTTCTCCGAGACAAGATATGAAAAACTGTTTTTT. It codes for CASSFSETRYEKLFF. V and J are TRBV7-2 and TRBJ1-4, with D uncertain. The CDR3 spans 15 residues. V was trimmed by 3 bases and J by 6 bases, leaving 14 bases between them. Germline-derived CDR1 and CDR2 are SGHTA and FQGNSA.

The table lists this clonotype with a few counts. V usage is TRBV27 and J usage is TRBJ1-5; D gene unclear. The CDR3 has 14 residues. The germline CDR1 and CDR2 sequences are MNHEY and SMNVEV (reference sequence). V was pared by 5 bases and J by 5 bases, with 13 bases between. The CDR3 DNA is TGTGCCAGCAGTCCTCTGGCAGGAGATCAGCCCCAGCATTTT. Amino acid sequence: CASSPLAGDQPQHF.

This clonotype has a count of ten or more. This chain connects TRBV3-1 to TRBJ1-3; D is unclear. The germline V gene has CDR1 LGHDT and CDR2 YNNKEL (reference sequence). The CDR3 has 16 residues. Trimming left V 2 bases short and J 0 bases short, with 11 bases between. CDR3 residues: CASSQSRDSSGNTIYF. CDR3 nucleotides: TGTGCCAGCAGCCAAAGTCGGGATAGCTCTGGAAACACCATATATTTT.

Only a few counts were recorded for this clonotype. J is TRBJ2-7 and V is TRBV28, with D possibly TRBD1 on 5 matching bases. The CDR3 length is 18 residues. Germline V CDR1 and CDR2: MDHEN, SYDVKM. V shed 1 base and J shed 0 bases, with 19 bases lying between them. CDR3 bases: TGTGCCAGCAGTTTATTCGGCCGCCCTAGGACACCCTCCTACGAGCAGTACTTC. Protein product: CASSLFGRPRTPSYEQYF.

V is TRBV19 and J is TRBJ2-4; TRBD2 agrees at 11 bases. The CDR3 is 14 residues long. Trimming removed 11 bases from V and 4 bases from J; junction bases left unmatched: 7. The germline V gene has CDR1 LNHDA and CDR2 SQIVND (reference sequence). The CDR3 coding sequence is TGTGCCTCCCAGGGACTAGCGGAAAAAAACATTCAGTACTTC. This codes for CASQGLAEKNIQYF.

This clonotype was seen only a few times. The gene calls are TRBV7-9 and TRBJ2-7, with 9 bases matching TRBD1. Trimming removed 4 bases from V and 4 bases from J; junction bases left unmatched: 5. There are 14 residues in the CDR3. Germline V lookup: CDR1 SEHNR, CDR2 FQNEAQ (reference sequence). CDR3 sequence: CASSSETGGYEQYV. CDR3 nucleotides: TGTGCCAGCAGCTCGGAGACAGGGGGATACGAGCAGTACGTC.

This chain joins TRBV2 and TRBJ1-4; possible D gene TRBD1, 5 bases. Germline CDR1 is SNHLY and CDR2 is FYNNEI. Between the trimmed V and J ends, which lost 9 bases and 6 bases, there was a span of 14 bases. This CDR3 has 13 amino acids. CDR3 amino acids: CASRQSDYEKLFF. The CDR3 DNA reads as TGTGCCAGTCGACAGAGCGACTATGAAAAACTGTTTTTT. The variable domain in full, with the rest retrieved from reference TRBV2 and TRBJ1-4, is EPEVTQTPSHQVTQMGQEVILRCVPISNHLYFYWYRQILGQKVEFLVSFYNNEISEKSEIFDDQFSVERPDGSNFTLKIRSTKLEDSAMYFCASRQSDYEKLFFGSGTQLSVL.

The chain carries TRBV18 and TRBJ1-5; D is undetermined. The germline V gene encodes CDR1 KGHSH and CDR2 LQKENI. V lost 8 bases to trimming and J lost 5 bases, with 13 bases between them. This CDR3 spans 13 amino acids. This CDR3 reads CASATVDDQPQHF. The CDR3 bases are TGTGCCAGCGCCACCGTAGACGATCAGCCCCAGCATTTT.

V and J are TRBV5-4 and TRBJ1-2; D possibly corresponds to TRBD1 (6 bases). V dropped 2 bases and J dropped 4 bases, with 15 bases sitting between them. Germline V CDR1 and CDR2: SGHNT, YYREEE (reference sequence). The CDR3 has 15 residues. The CDR3 is CASSFVDRSSYGYTF. CDR3 coding DNA: TGTGCCAGCAGCTTCGTCGACAGGTCTTCCTATGGCTACACCTTC.

This rearrangement joins TRBV7-9 to TRBJ1-2, with 10 bases matching TRBD1. With V trimmed by 5 bases and J by 4 bases, 10 bases remained unmatched. CDR3 length: 16 amino acids. Germline assignment: CDR1 SEHNR and CDR2 FQNEAQ (reference sequence). The CDR3 DNA sequence: TGTGCCAGCAGCCCAAGTCCCGGGACAGGGGCCTATGGCTACACCTTC. It is translated as CASSPSPGTGAYGYTF.

The gene calls are TRBV10-3 and TRBJ1-3; D gene unclear. Germline V CDR1 and CDR2: ENHRY, SYGVKD. CDR3 size: 18 residues. The V end was cut by 7 bases, the J end by 0 bases, with 22 bases between. Here the CDR3 DNA reads TGTGCCATCAACAACAAAGCGGGCAGGCCCGGCTCTGGAAACACCATATATTTT. It translates to CAINNKAGRPGSGNTIYF.

CDR3 DNA: TGCAGTGCTAGAGGGACCAACTACGAGCAGTACGTC. Translated, it gives CSARGTNYEQYV. V gene TRBV20-1 combines with J gene TRBJ2-7, with D hard to call. The CDR3 sequence is 12 residues long. The V gene lost 1 base and the J gene lost 3 bases, with 7 bases spanning the gap. Germline V gives CDR1 DFQATT, CDR2 SNEGSKA (reference sequence).

This chain uses TRBV6-5 with TRBJ2-1; D tentatively fits TRBD1 or TRBD2 (7 bases each). Germline-derived CDR1 and CDR2 are MNHEY and SVGAGI. CDR3 size: 21 residues. Deletions cut 7 bases from V and 0 bases from J, with 31 bases between. The CDR3 DNA reads as TGTGCCAGCATTCAAGAGGGAGGGGGCGGAATTACGGATGGCTCCTACAATGAGCAGTTCTTC. This gives the protein CASIQEGGGGITDGSYNEQFF.

There are a few counts of this clonotype. The CDR3 DNA follows: TGCGCCAGCAGCCAAGCGGCGCTACCGAATGAGCAGTTCTTC. It translates to CASSQAALPNEQFF. The chain employs TRBV4-1 and TRBJ2-1, with D uncertain. Germline CDR1 and CDR2: MGHRA and YSYEKL. The CDR3 contains 14 residues. Trimming pared 1 base from V and 7 bases from J, leaving 11 bases between.

In its sample, this clonotype was seen a few times. The chain links TRBV7-2 to TRBJ2-2; perhaps TRBD2 as D (5 bases). In germline, CDR1 is SGHTA, CDR2 FQGNSA. Trimming stripped 0 bases from V and 8 bases from J, with 13 bases between. This CDR3 contains 15 residues. In DNA form, the CDR3 reads TGTGCCAGCAGCTTAGCGCTAGCACAAGGGGGGGAGCTGTTTTTT. Protein: CASSLALAQGGELFF.

The chain couples TRBV11-2 to TRBJ2-1, with D perhaps matching TRBD2 (6 bases). The germline V and J ends were trimmed by 5 bases and 6 bases, with 11 bases remaining between them. The germline gives CDR1 SGHAT, CDR2 FQNNGV. The CDR3 runs 13 residues. CDR3 residues: CASSPGTLNEQFF. DNA for the CDR3: TGTGCCAGCAGCCCCGGGACTCTCAATGAGCAGTTCTTC.

In its sample, this clonotype was seen many times. This rearrangement joins TRBV20-1 to TRBJ2-1; TRBD2 aligns across 8 bases. This CDR3 is 15 amino acids long. In germline, CDR1 is DFQATT, CDR2 SNEGSKA (reference sequence). The junction had 8 bases not matched to a gene; V was cut back by 0 bases and J by 7 bases. CDR3 coding DNA: TGCAGTGCTAGAGATCGAGCGGGAGCAGGTAATGAGCAGTTCTTC. Encoded protein: CSARDRAGAGNEQFF.

J is TRBJ2-7 and V is TRBV27, with TRBD1 as a possible D gene (6 bases). The ends were cut back, 2 bases at V and 6 bases at J, with 20 bases in the middle. Per germline, CDR1 MNHEY and CDR2 SMNVEV (reference sequence). The CDR3 covers 16 residues. This chain's CDR3 is CASSLRATSGGLEQYF. As DNA, the CDR3 is TGTGCCAGCAGTTTACGGGCAACTAGTGGGGGCCTCGAGCAGTACTTC.

This chain uses TRBV19 with TRBJ1-5; 9 nucleotides match TRBD1. Germline loops: CDR1 LNHDA, CDR2 SQIVND (reference sequence). CDR3 length: 15 residues. V shed 5 bases, J shed 8 bases, and the junction held 10 bases outside the gene matches. The CDR3 is CASSAGTGYVKPQHF. CDR3 DNA: TGTGCCAGTAGTGCCGGGACAGGGTACGTTAAGCCCCAGCATTTT.